The rows below give T cell receptor beta chains drawn from one sample of a study of cytomegalovirus exposure and HLA in healthy donors. Repertoires were generated with immunoSEQ multiplex PCR, while TCRdb's copy carries only in-frame clones and drops some. Seen here are roughly 67,000 clones, about four fifths observed once, and the top ten hold around 2.9%. The sequenced material came from PBMCs. Every receptor here comes from a woman aged 25 to 39 in good health and CMV-seronegative. Each CDR3 is given with its conserved first and last residue. A D gene is named only where the DNA matches it firmly. Not every row has a clone size; where given, it reads once, few, many or a size class.

size	V	J	D	CDR3	DNA
.	TRBV2	TRBJ2-3	TRBD2	CASRGLAFSTSTDTQYF	TGTGCCAGCAGGGGACTAGCGTTCTCTACTAGCACAGATACGCAGTATTTT
.	TRBV2	TRBJ2-6	.	CASSSGQIISGANVLTF	TGTGCCAGCTCTTCGGGACAAATCATCTCTGGGGCCAACGTCCTGACTTTC
few	TRBV5-1	TRBJ1-6	TRBD1	CASRVGQGDSPLHF	TGCGCCAGCCGAGTGGGGCAGGGGGATTCACCCCTCCACTTT
once	TRBV5-6	TRBJ1-1	.	CASSFTANTEAFF	TGTGCCAGCAGCTTTACAGCTAACACTGAAGCTTTCTTT
.	TRBV7-9	TRBJ1-2	TRBD1	CAGLDRGQGEGYTF	TGTGCCGGCCTGGACAGGGGACAGGGCGAGGGCTACACCTTC
few	TRBV2	TRBJ1-1	.	CASWGGTEAFF	TGTGCCAGTTGGGGGGGCACTGAAGCTTTCTTT
.	TRBV19	TRBJ1-1	TRBD1	CASQLQGANTEAFF	TGTGCCAGCCAATTACAGGGGGCCAACACTGAAGCTTTCTTT
.	TRBV9	TRBJ2-1	.	CASSVAGVGTNEQFF	TGTGCCAGCAGCGTAGCAGGGGTAGGGACCAATGAGCAGTTCTTC
once	TRBV7-8	TRBJ1-6	.	CASSLEGYNSPLHF	TGTGCCAGCAGCTTGGAGGGCTACAATTCACCCCTCCACTTT
few	TRBV16	TRBJ1-1	.	CASSQWSSMNTEAFF	TGTGCCAGCAGCCAATGGAGCAGTATGAACACTGAAGCTTTCTTT
.	TRBV30	TRBJ2-7	TRBD1	CAWSGSGTGISYEQYF	TGTGCCTGGAGTGGATCCGGGACAGGGATCTCCTACGAGCAGTACTTC
.	TRBV5-1	TRBJ2-1	TRBD2	CASSPGTGGDEQFF	TGCGCCAGCAGCCCGGGGACGGGGGGGGATGAGCAGTTCTTC
.	TRBV15	TRBJ2-1	TRBD1	CATSRPQGASYNEQFF	TGTGCCACCAGCAGACCCCAGGGGGCCTCCTACAATGAGCAGTTCTTC
.	TRBV28	TRBJ1-2	TRBD1	CASSEWGTGNPYGYTF	TGTGCCAGCAGTGAATGGGGGACAGGGAACCCCTATGGCTACACCTTC
.	TRBV27	TRBJ2-7	TRBD1	CASGSGGAYEQYF	TGTGCCAGCGGGTCAGGGGGCGCCTACGAGCAGTACTTC
.	TRBV7-9	TRBJ1-1	.	CSSSFGQAEAFF	TGTTCCAGCAGTTTCGGCCAGGCTGAAGCTTTCTTT
once	TRBV30	TRBJ2-2	.	CAWSRRANTGELFF	TGTGCCTGGAGTAGGAGGGCGAACACCGGGGAGCTGTTTTTT
.	TRBV6-5	TRBJ1-1	TRBD1	CASNRQGVTEAFF	TGTGCCAGCAACAGACAGGGGGTCACTGAAGCTTTCTTT
.	TRBV9	TRBJ2-1	TRBD2	CASSVAGGSDNEQFF	TGTGCCAGCAGCGTAGCGGGGGGGAGCGACAATGAGCAGTTCTTC
.	TRBV19	TRBJ1-6	.	CASSMTGSGHNSPLHF	TGTGCCAGTAGTATGACAGGATCGGGTCATAATTCACCCCTCCACTTT
few	TRBV7-2	TRBJ1-6	.	CASSPRGGGGTGNSPLHF	TGTGCCAGCAGCCCAAGAGGGGGGGGAGGGACGGGGAATTCACCCCTCCACTTT
.	TRBV5-1	TRBJ2-1	TRBD2	CASSGAERGGNEQFF	TGCGCCAGCAGCGGCGCGGAGCGGGGGGGAAATGAGCAGTTCTTC
.	TRBV5-8	TRBJ1-4	.	CASSLGSGTSNEKLFF	TGTGCCAGCAGCTTGGGGAGCGGGACGTCGAATGAAAAACTGTTTTTT
.	TRBV5-5	TRBJ1-2	.	CASSLLTGTLNYGYTF	TGTGCCAGCAGCTTATTGACAGGAACCTTAAACTATGGCTACACCTTC
.	TRBV5-4	TRBJ2-5	TRBD2	CASSSGLAGTQETQYF	TGTGCCAGCAGCTCCGGACTAGCGGGTACGCAAGAGACCCAGTACTTC
few	TRBV18	TRBJ1-2	TRBD1	CASSLTAGTVNYGYTF	TGTGCCAGCTCACTAACTGCCGGGACAGTCAACTATGGCTACACCTTC
.	TRBV7-6	TRBJ2-2	.	CASSLALRSTGELFF	TGTGCCAGCAGCTTAGCGCTTCGGAGCACCGGGGAGCTGTTTTTT
.	TRBV11-2	TRBJ2-7	TRBD1	CASSRTGGFYEQYF	TGTGCCAGCAGCCGGACAGGGGGCTTCTACGAGCAGTACTTC